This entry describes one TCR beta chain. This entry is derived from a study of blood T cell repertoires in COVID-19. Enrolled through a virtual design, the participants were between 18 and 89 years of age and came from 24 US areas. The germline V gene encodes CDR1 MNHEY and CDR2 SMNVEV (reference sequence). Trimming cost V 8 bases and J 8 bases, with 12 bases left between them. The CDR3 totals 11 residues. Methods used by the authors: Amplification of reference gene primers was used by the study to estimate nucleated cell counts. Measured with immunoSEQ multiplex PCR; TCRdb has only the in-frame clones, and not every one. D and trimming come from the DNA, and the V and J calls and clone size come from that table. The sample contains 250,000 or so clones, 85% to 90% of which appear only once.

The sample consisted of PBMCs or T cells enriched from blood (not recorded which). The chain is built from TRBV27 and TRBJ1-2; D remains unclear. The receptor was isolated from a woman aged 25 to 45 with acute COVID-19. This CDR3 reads CASSGSGGYTF. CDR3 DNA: TGTGCCAGCTCGGGGTCTGGCGGCTACACCTTC.